These T cell receptor beta chains were read from a single sample in a study of T cell repertoires in cytomegalovirus infection. TCRdb itself ran the reads through MiXCR, one entry per CDR3 protein. The table records 450,000 to 550,000 distinct CDR3 sequences, 16% of them present only once. The specimen sequenced was CD8+ T cells from PBMCs. These receptors originate from a human donor in good health (CMV status not recorded). Some clones in this sample may be carry-over from other donors' samples. The CDR3 runs from the conserved cysteine through the conserved F or W. A D gene is named only where the DNA matches it firmly. Clone size, where shown, is once, few, many, or a class for clones that have expanded.

CDR3,DNA,J,D,size,V
CASSEGTGNEKLFF,TGTGCCAGCAGCGAAGGAACGGGGAATGAAAAACTGTTTTTT,TRBJ1-4,.,few,TRBV4-2
CASSYRGPGTGSSGANVLTF,TGTGCCAGCAGTTACCGAGGGCCCGGGACGGGGAGCTCTGGGGCCAACGTCCTGACTTTC,TRBJ2-6,.,many,TRBV28
CAISDQDRGAMPQHF,TGTGCCATCAGTGACCAGGACAGGGGAGCAATGCCCCAGCATTTT,TRBJ1-5,TRBD1,few,TRBV10-3
CASSFIGTDTQYF,TGTGCCAGCAGTTTCATTGGCACAGATACGCAGTATTTT,TRBJ2-3,.,many,TRBV28
CASSLHRGTRELFF,TGTGCCAGCAGCTTACACAGGGGAACGAGGGAGCTGTTTTTT,TRBJ2-2,TRBD1,few,TRBV5-5
CAISESKNTEAFF,TGTGCCATCAGTGAGTCTAAGAACACTGAAGCTTTCTTT,TRBJ1-1,.,many,TRBV10-3
CASSIAGGGWRPQHF,TGTGCCAGTAGTATCGCAGGGGGGGGTTGGCGGCCCCAGCATTTT,TRBJ1-5,TRBD1,.,TRBV19
CASSFPPSGLVDTQYF,TGTGCCAGCAGCTTCCCTCCTAGCGGGTTGGTAGATACGCAGTATTTT,TRBJ2-3,TRBD2,.,TRBV5-4
CATLPRDRGSHTEAFF,TGTGCCACACTACCCCGGGACAGGGGGTCACACACTGAAGCTTTCTTT,TRBJ1-1,TRBD1,.,TRBV10-3
CASRKGKIDEQYF,TGTGCCAGCAGAAAGGGAAAGATCGACGAGCAGTACTTC,TRBJ2-7,.,.,TRBV25-1
CASSVGWLNTGELFF,TGTGCCAGCAGCGTAGGATGGCTCAACACCGGGGAGCTGTTTTTT,TRBJ2-2,.,.,TRBV9
CASSSRDPSSGSYNEQSF,TGTGCCAGTAGTAGCCGGGACCCCAGTAGTGGCTCCTACAATGAGCAGTCCTTC,TRBJ2-1,.,.,TRBV19
CASSLQGASGNTIYF,TGTGCCAGCAGCCTCCAGGGGGCATCTGGAAACACCATATATTTT,TRBJ1-3,TRBD1,many,TRBV11-2
CASSAYGANLWNTGVLFF,TGTGCCAGCAGCGCCTATGGGGCGAATTTATGGAACACCGGGGTTCTGTTTTTT,TRBJ2-2,.,.,TRBV13
CASSPRVAGILSYEQYF,TGTGCCAGCAGCCCTCGCGTAGCGGGGATCCTCTCCTACGAGCAGTACTTC,TRBJ2-7,TRBD2,.,TRBV7-9
CATSRPQGNTEAFF,TGTGCCACCAGCAGACCCCAGGGAAACACTGAAGCTTTCTTT,TRBJ1-1,.,.,TRBV15
CASSLVVVLQGSYNEQFF,TGTGCCAGCAGCTTAGTAGTTGTATTGCAGGGTTCCTACAATGAGCAGTTCTTC,TRBJ2-1,.,many,TRBV7-8
CASSRTDRTNQPQHF,TGTGCCAGCAGCCGAACGGACAGGACTAATCAGCCCCAGCATTTT,TRBJ1-5,TRBD1,few,TRBV4-2
CASSSGRGGYTF,TGTGCCAGCAGTTCGGGGAGGGGTGGCTACACCTTC,TRBJ1-2,.,many,TRBV2
CASSQDFRQTYEQYF,TGCGCCAGCAGCCAAGATTTTAGACAGACCTACGAGCAGTACTTC,TRBJ2-7,.,many,TRBV4-1
CASSPSGSQETQYF,TGTGCCAGCAGCCCCAGCGGGAGCCAAGAGACCCAGTACTTC,TRBJ2-5,TRBD2,many,TRBV7-9
CASRDLGGGNEKLFF,TGTGCCAGCAGGGACCTGGGGGGCGGTAATGAAAAACTGTTTTTT,TRBJ1-4,.,few,TRBV28